This T cell receptor (beta chain) was documented in a study of cytomegalovirus exposure and HLA in healthy donors. PCR employed 60 Vbeta and 13 Jbeta primers. The data were produced by immunoSEQ multiplex PCR, yet TCRdb's version contains in-frame clones alone and is incomplete. This table holds around 160,000 clones, 60% to 85% found once. Trimming stripped 4 bases from V and 7 bases from J, with 15 bases between. The germline V gene encodes CDR1 SGDLS and CDR2 YYNGEE. The CDR3 is 14 residues long. The TCR comes from a woman aged 40 to 50 in good health and CMV-seropositive. Sequenced: PBMCs. The chain carries TRBV9 and TRBJ2-1, with D possibly being TRBD1 (6 bases). Here the CDR3 reads CASSRYQGSNEQFF. In nucleotides, the CDR3 is TGTGCCAGCAGCAGATATCAGGGGTCGAATGAGCAGTTCTTC.